This TCR beta chain was recorded in a study of blood T cell repertoires in COVID-19. On the study more broadly: Nucleic acid was either cDNA or gDNA, and it came from T cells, B-cell-depleted T cells, or PBMCs.

Cohort placement rested on clinical history that participants reported themselves. The data were produced by immunoSEQ multiplex PCR, yet TCRdb's version contains in-frame clones alone and is incomplete. The table lists 400,000 or so clones, about 87% of them singletons. The clonotype originates from a man aged 40-49 years in a cohort exposed to, infected with or recovered from COVID-19 (not recorded which). The sequenced sample consisted of PBMCs or T cells enriched from blood (not recorded which).

CDR3 protein: CASSLLTVTSTEAFF. CDR3 coding DNA: TGTGCCAGCAGTCTACTGACAGTTACGAGCACTGAAGCTTTCTTT. This chain connects TRBV28 to TRBJ1-1; perhaps TRBD1 as D (5 bases). Germline assignment: CDR1 MDHEN and CDR2 SYDVKM. The CDR3 runs to 15 residues. The germline V and J ends were trimmed by 5 bases and 4 bases, with 17 bases remaining between them. The variable domain in full, with the rest retrieved from reference TRBV28 and TRBJ1-1, is DVKVTQSSRYLVKRTGEKVFLECVQDMDHENMFWYRQDPGLGLRLIYFSYDVKMKEKGDIPEGYSVSREKKERFSLILESASTNQTSMYLCASSLLTVTSTEAFFGQGTRLTVV.